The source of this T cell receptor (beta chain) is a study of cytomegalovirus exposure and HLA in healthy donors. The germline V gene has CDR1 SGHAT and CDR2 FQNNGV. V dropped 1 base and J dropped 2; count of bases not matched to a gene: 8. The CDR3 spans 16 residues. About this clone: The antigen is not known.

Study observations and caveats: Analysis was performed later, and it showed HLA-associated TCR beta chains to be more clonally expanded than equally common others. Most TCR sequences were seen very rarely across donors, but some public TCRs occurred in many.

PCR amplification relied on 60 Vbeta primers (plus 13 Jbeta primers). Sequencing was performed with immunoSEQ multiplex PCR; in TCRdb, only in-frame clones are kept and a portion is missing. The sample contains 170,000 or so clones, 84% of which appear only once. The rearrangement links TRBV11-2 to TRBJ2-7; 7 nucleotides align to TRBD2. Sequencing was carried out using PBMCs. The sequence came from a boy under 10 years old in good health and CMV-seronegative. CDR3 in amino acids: CASSLGLETSTYEQYF. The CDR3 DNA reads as TGTGCCAGCAGCTTAGGCCTCGAGACTAGCACCTACGAGCAGTACTTC.